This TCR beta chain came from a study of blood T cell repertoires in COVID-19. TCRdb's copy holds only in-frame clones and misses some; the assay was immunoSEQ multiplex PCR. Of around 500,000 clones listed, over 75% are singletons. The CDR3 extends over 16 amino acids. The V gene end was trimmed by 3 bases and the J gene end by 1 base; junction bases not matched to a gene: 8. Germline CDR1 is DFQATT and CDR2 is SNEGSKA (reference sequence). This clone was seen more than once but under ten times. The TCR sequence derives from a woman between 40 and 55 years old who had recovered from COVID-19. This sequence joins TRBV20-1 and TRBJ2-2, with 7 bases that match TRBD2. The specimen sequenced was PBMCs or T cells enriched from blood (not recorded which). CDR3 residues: CSASLRERRNTGELFF. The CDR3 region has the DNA TGCAGTGCTAGTTTGCGGGAGCGGCGGAACACCGGGGAGCTGTTTTTT.